The clone carrying this T cell receptor (beta chain) appeared once. Assay used: immunoSEQ multiplex PCR; TCRdb lists only in-frame clones, some missing. The sample holds approximately 460,000 clones, 89% seen once. Treatment noted: 15 to 20 received Ad26.COV2.S at low or high dose, single or two shots; roughly 5 received placebo; per-sample allocation not given. The investigators took samples on day 63 after the first vaccine or placebo injection. These data originate in a study of Ad26.COV2.S vaccination and SARS-CoV-2 variants. CDR3 length: 15 residues. Germline values: CDR1 GTSNPN, CDR2 SVGIG (reference sequence). The V gene lost 3 bases and the J gene lost 7 bases, with 16 bases spanning the gap.

The specimen was peripheral blood, collected in a trial of Ad26.COV2.S vaccine versus placebo. The chain recombines TRBV30 with TRBJ1-6; tentatively, D is TRBD1 (5 bases). This TCR was recovered from a person aged 18 to 65 who received the Ad26.COV2.S COVID-19 vaccine or a placebo. CDR3 in amino acids: CAWRDLGHTNSPLHF. In DNA form, the CDR3 reads TGTGCCTGGAGAGACCTCGGACATACAAATTCACCCCTCCACTTT.